This T cell receptor (beta chain) was sequenced for a study of cytomegalovirus exposure and HLA in healthy donors. On this clone: One end of the junction does not line up with germline, which may come from a read error.

Primers: 60 Vbeta forward and 13 Jbeta reverse. TCRdb keeps only in-frame clones here, not all; method: immunoSEQ multiplex PCR. This sample yields 150,000 to 200,000 clones, of which about four fifths are seen a single time; 0.25% to 0.3% belongs to the top ten. CDR1 ENHRY and CDR2 SYGVKD come from the germline V gene. The CDR3 extends over 12 amino acids. The chain combines TRBV10-3 with TRBJ1-5; no clear D gene. The origin of this receptor is a boy under 18 in good health and CMV-seronegative. Sequencing used PBMCs. The CDR3 is CAISESTQPQHF. The CDR3 region has the DNA TGTGCCATCAGTGAGAGCACTCAGCCCCAGCATTTT.